The 3 T cell receptor beta chains below come from one sample, sequenced in a study of T-cell reconstitution after alpha-beta-depleted transplantation in children. The authors prepared the TCRbeta library with unique molecular identifiers. TCRdb reprocessed the PCR reads via MiXCR and lists one record per CDR3 protein. The sample has about a million distinct CDR3 sequences, 25% to 30% seen once. The material was PBMCs, mostly from graft donor cells, obtained 360 days after TCRalphabeta/CD19-depleted stem cell transplant. These receptor sequences come from a boy in the first two years of life who had a stem cell transplant for SCID, so the T cells may come from the graft donor.

The chain links TRBV7-6 to TRBJ2-2, with D uncertain. This CDR3 contains 19 residues. Germline lookup yields CDR1 SGHVS and CDR2 FNYEAQ. V dropped 3 bases and J dropped 2 bases, with 22 bases sitting between them. The CDR3 region has the DNA TGTGCCAGCAGCTTTCTAAGCTATACGGGCCTTATAAACACCGGGGAGCTGTTTTTT. Translated: CASSFLSYTGLINTGELFF.

The chain combines TRBV29-1 with TRBJ2-1; no clear D gene. Germline assignment: CDR1 SQVTM and CDR2 ANQGSEA. V lost 3 bases and J lost 5, with 8 bases in between. CDR3 size: 12 residues. The CDR3 region is CSVEEQNNEQFF. As DNA, the CDR3 is TGCAGCGTTGAGGAGCAAAACAATGAGCAGTTCTTC.

The chain has TRBV7-9 and TRBJ2-3, with 7 bases lining up with TRBD2. Unmatched junction bases numbered 6, after V lost 6 bases and J lost 0 bases. Germline CDR1 and CDR2: SEHNR and FQNEAQ (reference sequence). The CDR3 contains 15 residues. This CDR3 is CASSRSGASTDTQYF. CDR3 DNA: TGTGCCAGCAGTCGAAGCGGGGCAAGCACAGATACGCAGTATTTT. Based on the CDR3 plus reference TRBV7-9 and TRBJ2-3, the full variable domain is DTGVSQNPRHKITKRGQNVTFRCDPISEHNRLYWYRQTLGQGPEFLTYFQNEAQLEKSRLLSDRFSAERPKGSFSTLEIQRTEQGDSAMYLCASSRSGASTDTQYFGPGTRLTVL.